The following is a TCR beta chain sequence with its context. This specimen comes from a study of blood T cell repertoires in COVID-19. The repertoire was sequenced with immunoSEQ multiplex PCR; TCRdb's copy has only in-frame clones and lacks some. The sample yields about 230,000 clones, over 80% seen once. The V end lost 5 bases, the J end lost 6 bases, and 11 bases lay between the germline ends. This CDR3 contains 12 residues. The germline V gene encodes CDR1 SNHLY and CDR2 FYNNEI. The TCR originated in a woman aged 70 to 79 with active or convalescent COVID-19. V gene TRBV2 combines with J gene TRBJ2-7; tentatively, D is TRBD2 (6 bases). The sequencing input was peripheral blood. The DNA for the CDR3 is TGTGCCAGCAGTATTGGGGAGGTCGAGCAGTACTTC. This translates into CASSIGEVEQYF.